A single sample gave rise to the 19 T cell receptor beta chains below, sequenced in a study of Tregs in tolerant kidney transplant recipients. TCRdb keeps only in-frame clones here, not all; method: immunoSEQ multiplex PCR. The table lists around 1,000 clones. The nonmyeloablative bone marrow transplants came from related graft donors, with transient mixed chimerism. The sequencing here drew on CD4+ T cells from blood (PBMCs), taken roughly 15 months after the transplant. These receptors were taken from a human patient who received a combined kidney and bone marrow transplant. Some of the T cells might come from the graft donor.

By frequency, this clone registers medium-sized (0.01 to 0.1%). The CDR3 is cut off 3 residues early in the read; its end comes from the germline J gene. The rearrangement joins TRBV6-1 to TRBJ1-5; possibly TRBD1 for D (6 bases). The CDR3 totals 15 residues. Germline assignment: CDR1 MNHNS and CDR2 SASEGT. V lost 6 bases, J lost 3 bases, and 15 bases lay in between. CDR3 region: CASRERDTLNQPQHF. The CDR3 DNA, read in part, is TGTGCCAGCAGAGAACGGGACACCCTCAATCAGCCC.

CDR3 DNA (partial): TGTGCCAGCAGTTTTGGGCAGGGGAACTACGAG. Translation: CASSFGQGNYE. The CDR3 reads in full as CASSFGQGNYEQYF. The chain recombines TRBV28 with TRBJ2-7; maybe TRBD1 (6 bases). The CDR3 end falls 3 residues outside the read, so it is completed with the germline J gene. The CDR3 extends over 14 amino acids. Trimming removed 3 bases at V and 3 bases at J, with 12 bases between. Germline V lookup: CDR1 MDHEN, CDR2 SYDVKM.

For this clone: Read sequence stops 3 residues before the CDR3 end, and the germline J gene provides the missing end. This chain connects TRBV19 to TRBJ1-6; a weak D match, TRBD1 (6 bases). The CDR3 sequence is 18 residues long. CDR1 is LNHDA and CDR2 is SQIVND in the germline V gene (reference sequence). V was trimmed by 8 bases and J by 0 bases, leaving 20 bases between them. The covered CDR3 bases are TGTGCCAGTCAAGGTGGCTTGGGGGCGACCTCCTATAATTCACCC. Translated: CASQGGLGATSYNSP. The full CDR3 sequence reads CASQGGLGATSYNSPLHF. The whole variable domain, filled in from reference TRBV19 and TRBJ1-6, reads DGGITQSPKYLFRKEGQNVTLSCEQNLNHDAMYWYRQDPGQGLRLIYYSQIVNDFQKGDIAEGYSVSREKKESFPLTVTSAQKNPTAFYLCASQGGLGATSYNSPLHFGNGTRLTVT.

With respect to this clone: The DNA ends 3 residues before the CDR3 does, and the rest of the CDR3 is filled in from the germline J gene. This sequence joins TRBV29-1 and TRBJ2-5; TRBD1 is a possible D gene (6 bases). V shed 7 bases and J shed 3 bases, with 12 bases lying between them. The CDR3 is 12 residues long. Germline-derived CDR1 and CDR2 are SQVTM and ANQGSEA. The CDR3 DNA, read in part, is TGCAGCGCCCGGGACATCGAAGAGACC. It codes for CSARDIEET. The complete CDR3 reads CSARDIEETQYF.

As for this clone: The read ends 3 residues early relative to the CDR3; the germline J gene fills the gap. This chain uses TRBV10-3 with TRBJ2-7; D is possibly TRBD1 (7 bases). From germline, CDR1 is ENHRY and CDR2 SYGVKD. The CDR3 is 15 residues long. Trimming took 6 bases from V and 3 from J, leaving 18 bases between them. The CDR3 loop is CAIRFHRGGFYEQYF. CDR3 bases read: TGTGCCATCAGGTTCCACAGGGGAGGTTTCTACGAG.

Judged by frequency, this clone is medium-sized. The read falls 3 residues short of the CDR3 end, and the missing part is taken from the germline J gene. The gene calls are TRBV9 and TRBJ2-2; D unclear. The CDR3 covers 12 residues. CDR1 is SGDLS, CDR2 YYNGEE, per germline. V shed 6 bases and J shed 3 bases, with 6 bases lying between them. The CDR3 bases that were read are TGTGCCAGCAATAGCTACACCGGGGAG. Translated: CASNSYTGE. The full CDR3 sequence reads CASNSYTGELFF.

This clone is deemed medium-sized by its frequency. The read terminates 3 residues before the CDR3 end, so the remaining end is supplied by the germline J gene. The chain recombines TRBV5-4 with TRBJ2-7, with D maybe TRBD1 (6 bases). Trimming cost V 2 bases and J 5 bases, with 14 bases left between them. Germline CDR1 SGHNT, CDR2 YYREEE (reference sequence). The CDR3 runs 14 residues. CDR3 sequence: CASSLGDNGDEQYF. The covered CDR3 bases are TGTGCCAGCAGCTTAGGGGACAACGGGGACGAG.

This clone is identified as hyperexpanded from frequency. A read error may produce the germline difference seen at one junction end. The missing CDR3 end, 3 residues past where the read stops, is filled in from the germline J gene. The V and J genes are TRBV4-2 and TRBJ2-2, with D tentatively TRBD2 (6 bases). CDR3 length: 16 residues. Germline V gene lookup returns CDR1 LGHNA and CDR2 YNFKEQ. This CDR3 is CASSPGLGGNTGELFF. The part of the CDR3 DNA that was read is TGCGCCAGCAGCCCCGGACTGGGAGGGAACACCGGGGAG.

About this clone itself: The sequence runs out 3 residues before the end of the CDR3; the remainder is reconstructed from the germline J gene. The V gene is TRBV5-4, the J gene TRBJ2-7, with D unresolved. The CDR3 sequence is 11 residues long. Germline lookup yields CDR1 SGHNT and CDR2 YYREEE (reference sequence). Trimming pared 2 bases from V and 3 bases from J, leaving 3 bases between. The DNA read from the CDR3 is TGTGCCAGCAGCTTAGGCTACGAG. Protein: CASSLGYE. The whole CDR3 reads CASSLGYEQYF.

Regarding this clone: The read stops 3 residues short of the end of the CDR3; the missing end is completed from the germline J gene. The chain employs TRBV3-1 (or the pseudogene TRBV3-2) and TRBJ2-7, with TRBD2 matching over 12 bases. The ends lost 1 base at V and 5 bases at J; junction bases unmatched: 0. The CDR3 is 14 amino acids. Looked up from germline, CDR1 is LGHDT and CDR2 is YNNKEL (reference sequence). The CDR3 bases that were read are TGTGCCAGCAGCCAAGGGACTAGCGGGAACGAG. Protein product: CASSQGTSGNE. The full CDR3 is CASSQGTSGNEQYF.

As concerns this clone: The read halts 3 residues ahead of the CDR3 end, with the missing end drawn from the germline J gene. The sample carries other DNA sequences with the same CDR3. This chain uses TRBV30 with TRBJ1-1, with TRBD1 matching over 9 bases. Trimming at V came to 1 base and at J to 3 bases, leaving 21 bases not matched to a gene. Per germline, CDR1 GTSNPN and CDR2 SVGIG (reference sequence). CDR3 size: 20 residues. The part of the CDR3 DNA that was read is TGTGCCTGGAGTGCAGGGTATTCCGCCGGGACAGGGAAGGGGCACACTGAA. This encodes CAWSAGYSAGTGKGHTE. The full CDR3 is CAWSAGYSAGTGKGHTEAFF.

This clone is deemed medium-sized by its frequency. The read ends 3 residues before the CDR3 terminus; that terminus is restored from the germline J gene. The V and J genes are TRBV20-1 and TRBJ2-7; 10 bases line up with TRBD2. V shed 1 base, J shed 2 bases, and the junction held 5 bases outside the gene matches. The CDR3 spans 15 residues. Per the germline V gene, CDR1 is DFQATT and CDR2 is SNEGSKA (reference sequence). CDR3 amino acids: CSARGGLADTYEQYF. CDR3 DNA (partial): TGCAGTGCTAGAGGAGGACTAGCGGATACCTACGAG.

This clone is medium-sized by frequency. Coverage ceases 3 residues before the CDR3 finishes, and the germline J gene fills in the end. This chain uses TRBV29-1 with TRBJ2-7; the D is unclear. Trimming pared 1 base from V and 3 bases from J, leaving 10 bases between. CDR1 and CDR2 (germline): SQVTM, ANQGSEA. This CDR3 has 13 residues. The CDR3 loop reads CSVEGLPNYEQYF. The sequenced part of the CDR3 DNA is TGCAGCGTTGAAGGACTTCCAAACTACGAG.

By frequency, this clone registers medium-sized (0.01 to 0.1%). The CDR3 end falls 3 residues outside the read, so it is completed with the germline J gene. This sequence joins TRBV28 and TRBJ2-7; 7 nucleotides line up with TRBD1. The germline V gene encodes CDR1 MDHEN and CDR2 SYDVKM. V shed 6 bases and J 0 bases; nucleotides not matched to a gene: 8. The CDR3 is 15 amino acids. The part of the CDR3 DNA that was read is TGTGCCAGCAGGATCGACAGGGCCAGCTCCTACGAG. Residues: CASRIDRASSYE. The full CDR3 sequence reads CASRIDRASSYEQYF.

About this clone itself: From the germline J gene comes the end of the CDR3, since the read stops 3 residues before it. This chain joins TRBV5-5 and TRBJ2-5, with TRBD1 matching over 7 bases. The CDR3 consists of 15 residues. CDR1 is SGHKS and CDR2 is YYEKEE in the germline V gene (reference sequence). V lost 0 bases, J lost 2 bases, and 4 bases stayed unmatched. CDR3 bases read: TGTGCCAGCAGCTTGGGACAGGGATCGCAAGAGACC. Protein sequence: CASSLGQGSQET. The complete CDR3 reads CASSLGQGSQETQYF.

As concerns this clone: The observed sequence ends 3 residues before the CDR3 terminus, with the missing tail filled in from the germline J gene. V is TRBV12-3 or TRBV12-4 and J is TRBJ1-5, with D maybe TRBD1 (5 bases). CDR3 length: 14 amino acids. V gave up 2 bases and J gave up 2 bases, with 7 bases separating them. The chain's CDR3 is CASSLWGGNQPQHF. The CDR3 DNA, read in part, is TGTGCCAGCAGTTTATGGGGCGGCAATCAGCCC.

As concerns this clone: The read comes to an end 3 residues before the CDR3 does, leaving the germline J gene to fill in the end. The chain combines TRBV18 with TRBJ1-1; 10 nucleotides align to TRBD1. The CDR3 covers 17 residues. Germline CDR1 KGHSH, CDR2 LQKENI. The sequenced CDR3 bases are TGTGCCAGCTCACCAGGGCGGGACAGGGGAGGTTCCTACGAG. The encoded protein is CASSPGRDRGGSYE. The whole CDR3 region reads CASSPGRDRGGSYEAFF.

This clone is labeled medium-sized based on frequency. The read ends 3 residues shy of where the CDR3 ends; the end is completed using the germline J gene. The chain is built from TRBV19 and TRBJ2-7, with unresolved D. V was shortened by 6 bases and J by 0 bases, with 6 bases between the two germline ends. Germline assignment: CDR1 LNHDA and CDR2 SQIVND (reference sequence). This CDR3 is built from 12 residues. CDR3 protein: CASRGTSYEQYF. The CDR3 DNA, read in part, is TGTGCCAGTAGAGGCACCTCCTACGAG.

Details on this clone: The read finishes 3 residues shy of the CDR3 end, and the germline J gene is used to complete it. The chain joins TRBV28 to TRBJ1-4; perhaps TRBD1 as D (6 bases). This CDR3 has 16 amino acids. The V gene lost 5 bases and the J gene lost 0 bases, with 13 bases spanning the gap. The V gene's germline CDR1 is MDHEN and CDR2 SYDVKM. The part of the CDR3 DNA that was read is TGTGCCAGCAGTCAACCCAGGACAGCAACTAATGAAAAA. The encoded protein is CASSQPRTATNEK. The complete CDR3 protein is CASSQPRTATNEKLFF.